These 23 T cell receptor beta chains came from one sample sequenced in a study of T cells in Graves' hyperthyroidism and ophthalmopathy. TCR beta CDR3 region amplification was performed from RNA transcripts. Initially, a first-round RT-PCR of the TCR CDR3 employed the HTBI primer set. TCRdb used MiXCR to reprocess the multiplex PCR reads, holding one entry per CDR3 protein. The sample yields more than 600,000 distinct CDR3 sequences, 16% seen once. The sequenced sample consisted of blood. The receptors come from a man younger than 35 with Graves' hyperthyroidism.

A remark on this clonotype: A read error may be the cause here, since a much bigger clone is one base away. V usage is TRBV20-1 and J usage is TRBJ2-7, with D perhaps matching TRBD1 (7 bases). V lost 6 bases, J lost 4 bases, and 19 bases lay in between. The germline V gene encodes CDR1 DFQATT and CDR2 SNEGSKA (reference sequence). The CDR3 extends over 14 amino acids. CDR3 region: CSAPRRGPGYEQYF. The CDR3, as DNA: TGCAGTGCACCCCGGAGGGGGCCGGGGTACGAGCAGTACTTC.

V gene TRBV9 combines with J gene TRBJ2-3; D possibly corresponds to TRBD2 (5 bases). Germline V gene data show CDR1 as SGDLS and CDR2 as YYNGEE. Trimming cost V 4 bases and J 0 bases, with 12 bases left between them. The CDR3 is 15 amino acids. CDR3: CASSRSTGSTDTQYF. CDR3 sequence (DNA): TGTGCCAGCAGCCGCTCTACGGGGAGCACAGATACGCAGTATTTT.

The chain employs TRBV28 and TRBJ2-5; perhaps TRBD1 as D (5 bases). The CDR3 spans 15 residues. Germline loops: CDR1 MDHEN, CDR2 SYDVKM. Between the trimmed V and J ends, which lost 2 bases and 2 bases, there was a span of 12 bases. The CDR3 nucleotides are TGTGCCAGCAGTTTACCCTCGGACATACAAGAGACCCAGTACTTC. It codes for CASSLPSDIQETQYF.

V and J are TRBV9 and TRBJ2-3; 9 bases agree with TRBD2. This CDR3 is built from 15 residues. Losses at the gene ends were 3 bases for V and 4 bases for J; bases not matched to a gene: 6. Germline CDR1 is SGDLS and CDR2 is YYNGEE. The DNA of the CDR3 is TGTGCCAGCAGCGGTAGCGGGAGTGGCGCAGATACGCAGTATTTT. Amino acids: CASSGSGSGADTQYF.

This clonotype was seen at least ten times. The CDR3 sequence is CASITDRDDEQFF. The CDR3 coding sequence is TGTGCCAGCATCACGGACAGGGACGATGAGCAGTTCTTC. The chain has TRBV12-3 or TRBV12-4 and TRBJ2-1; 8 bases line up with TRBD1. CDR3 size: 13 residues. Trimming removed 7 bases from V and 8 bases from J; junction bases left unmatched: 7.

This clonotype was detected many times. The chain couples TRBV28 to TRBJ2-7; D possibly uses TRBD1 or TRBD2 (5 bases each). The germline gives CDR1 MDHEN, CDR2 SYDVKM. The CDR3 is 15 residues long. Trimming left V 7 bases short and J 2 bases short, with 18 bases between. The DNA of the CDR3 is TGTGCCAGCAACTTAAGGGGAGCCCTAACCTACGAGCAGTACTTC. Protein sequence: CASNLRGALTYEQYF.

The genes are TRBV18 and TRBJ2-5, with 9 bases lining up with TRBD2. From germline, CDR1 is KGHSH and CDR2 LQKENI. The CDR3 totals 15 residues. Trimming at V came to 3 bases and at J to 2 bases, leaving 4 bases not matched to a gene. CDR3 in amino acids: CASSPEGLAQETQYF. Here the CDR3 DNA reads TGTGCCAGCTCACCGGAAGGACTAGCGCAAGAGACCCAGTACTTC.

Points on this clonotype: A read error is possible here, since a much larger clone lies one base away. DNA for the CDR3: TGTGTCAGCACCCAAAGCCCTGGGGACAGGGGGCGTAGCACTGAAGCTTTCTTT. It translates to CVSTQSPGDRGRSTEAFF. The genes are TRBV2 and TRBJ1-1, with 12 bases aligning to TRBD1. This CDR3 is built from 18 residues. Germline values: CDR1 SNHLY, CDR2 FYNNEI.

This clonotype was seen repeatedly, ten times or more. This sequence joins TRBV3-1 and TRBJ2-7, with a possible D match to TRBD2 (6 bases). V was shortened by 6 bases and J by 7 bases, with 16 bases between the two germline ends. Germline-derived CDR1 and CDR2 are LGHDT and YNNKEL (reference sequence). The CDR3 is 13 amino acids. CDR3 in DNA: TGTGCCAGCAGTTTGGCTAGCGTGAGTGAGCAGTACTTC. Translating it yields CASSLASVSEQYF.

Here the CDR3 reads CSAKGGGYEQYF. The CDR3 coding sequence is TGCAGTGCTAAGGGAGGGGGCTACGAGCAGTACTTC. V and J are TRBV20-1 and TRBJ2-7, with D tentatively TRBD2 (7 bases). CDR1 and CDR2 (germline): DFQATT, SNEGSKA (reference sequence). The CDR3 runs 12 residues. Trimming cost V 4 bases and J 3 bases, with 10 bases left between them.

This clonotype appeared many times. This chain connects TRBV12-3 or TRBV12-4 to TRBJ2-1; possible D gene TRBD2, 6 bases. The CDR3 runs 14 residues. V was trimmed by 6 bases and J by 6 bases, leaving 15 bases between them. The CDR3 loop reads CASSSTSTSNEQFF. In DNA form, the CDR3 reads TGTGCCAGCAGCTCCACCTCGACTAGCAATGAGCAGTTCTTC.

This clonotype has more than one count but fewer than ten. An end of the junction does not agree with germline; a read error may underlie this. This chain joins TRBV20-1 and TRBJ2-1; TRBD2 matches at 9 bases. CDR3 size: 17 residues. Germline V CDR1 and CDR2: DFQATT, SNEGSKA (reference sequence). CDR3 bases: TGCAGTGCTCACCTAAGCCGGTTGCGGGAGGGTTACAATGGGCAGTTCTTC. Translated, it gives CSAHLSRLREGYNGQFF.

This clonotype was found many times. This rearrangement joins TRBV7-9 to TRBJ2-3; 11 nucleotides align to TRBD2. The trim removed 3 bases at V and 5 bases at J, leaving 7 bases unmatched. Germline V gene lookup returns CDR1 SEHNR and CDR2 FQNEAQ (reference sequence). There are 16 residues in the CDR3. CDR3 in amino acids: CASSLGPSGGKDTQYF. CDR3 DNA sequence: TGTGCCAGCAGCTTGGGACCTAGCGGGGGGAAAGATACGCAGTATTTT.

In this sample, this clonotype turned up many times. The chain combines TRBV6-2 or TRBV6-3 with TRBJ2-3, with a weak D call TRBD2 (5 bases). CDR1 and CDR2 (germline): MNHEY, SVGEGT. The V and J ends lost 6 bases and 2 bases respectively, with 15 bases between them. This CDR3 has 15 residues. CDR3 bases: TGTGCCAGCAGCCCCCATCTTAGCGCCACAGATACGCAGTATTTT. Translating it yields CASSPHLSATDTQYF.

This clonotype was seen repeatedly, ten times or more. The chain recombines TRBV20-1 with TRBJ2-1; 7 bases map to TRBD2. The germline gives CDR1 DFQATT, CDR2 SNEGSKA (reference sequence). The CDR3 runs to 16 residues. The trim removed 1 base at V and 4 bases at J, leaving 10 bases unmatched. The CDR3 region is CSARGPAGTSYNEQFF. The CDR3 coding sequence is TGCAGTGCTAGAGGGCCAGCGGGAACCTCTTACAATGAGCAGTTCTTC.

Ten or more counts support this clonotype. This chain joins TRBV6-1 and TRBJ1-2, with a tentative D call TRBD1 (5 bases). V lost 6 bases, J lost 2 bases, and 19 bases lay in between. This CDR3 is 16 amino acids long. Germline-derived CDR1 and CDR2 are MNHNS and SASEGT. The CDR3 DNA reads as TGTGCCAGCAGGGGGCTAGGGGTCGTGCCCAACTATGGCTACACCTTC. Amino acid sequence: CASRGLGVVPNYGYTF.

This clonotype was observed at least ten times. This CDR3 is CASSLDQGSGSTDTQYF. The CDR3 DNA is TGTGCCAGCAGCTTAGATCAAGGATCAGGAAGCACAGATACGCAGTATTTT. The V and J genes are TRBV11-2 and TRBJ2-3, with D unresolved. Germline V gives CDR1 SGHAT, CDR2 FQNNGV. The germline V and J ends were trimmed by 0 bases and 0 bases, with 13 bases remaining between them. The CDR3 is 17 residues long. Supplemented by reference TRBV11-2 and TRBJ2-3, the full variable domain reads EAGVAQSPRYKIIEKRQSVAFWCNPISGHATLYWYQQILGQGPKLLIQFQNNGVVDDSQLPKDRFSAERLKGVDSTLKIQPAKLEDSAVYLCASSLDQGSGSTDTQYFGPGTRLTVL.

This clonotype was detected only a few times. A much larger clone sits a single nucleotide away, making a read error possible. V usage is TRBV30 and J usage is TRBJ1-1, with 8 positions matching TRBD1. With V trimmed by 5 bases and J by 5 bases, 10 bases remained unmatched. CDR3 size: 14 residues. Germline values: CDR1 GTSNPN, CDR2 SVGIG (reference sequence). The CDR3 sequence: CAWGPQGDWTEAFF. In DNA form, the CDR3 reads TGTGCCTGGGGTCCACAGGGGGATTGGACTGAAGCTTTCTTT.

This clonotype was detected ten times or more. This sequence joins TRBV28 and TRBJ2-7, with TRBD1 identical over 8 bases. After removal of 7 bases from V and 5 bases from J, the junction contained 4 bases not matched to a gene. The CDR3 is made up of 12 amino acids. Germline loops: CDR1 MDHEN, CDR2 SYDVKM. The CDR3 loop is CASKLQGDEQYF. The DNA of the CDR3 is TGTGCCAGCAAGTTACAGGGGGACGAGCAGTACTTC.

The V gene is TRBV29-1, the J gene TRBJ2-7; 13 nucleotides agree with TRBD2. Trimming at V came to 4 bases and at J to 7 bases, leaving 7 bases not matched to a gene. Germline V lookup: CDR1 SQVTM, CDR2 ANQGSEA. This CDR3 contains 14 residues. CDR3 sequence reads: CSVGRRLAGGEQYF. In DNA, the CDR3 is TGCAGCGTTGGCAGAAGACTAGCGGGAGGAGAGCAGTACTTC.

The chain carries TRBV11-1 and TRBJ2-7, with 7 bases identical to TRBD1. V lost 5 bases to trimming and J lost 2 bases; unmatched junction nucleotides: 12. Germline CDR1 SGHAT, CDR2 FQDESV (reference sequence). This CDR3 has 16 amino acids. The chain's CDR3 is CASSHPPGQPTYEQYF. The DNA for the CDR3 is TGTGCCAGCAGCCATCCCCCGGGACAGCCAACCTACGAGCAGTACTTC.

The chain employs TRBV6-2 or TRBV6-3 and TRBJ2-2, with a weak D call TRBD2 (6 bases). Germline-derived CDR1 and CDR2 are MNHEY and SVGEGT. The CDR3 is 17 residues long. V lost 0 bases and J 5 bases, leaving 16 bases between the germline ends. DNA of the CDR3: TGTGCCAGCAGTTACTCGGGGGAGGTATGGAGTACCGGGGAGCTGTTTTTT. The encoded protein is CASSYSGEVWSTGELFF.

This chain uses TRBV5-1 with TRBJ2-1; D uncertain. V was trimmed by 4 bases and J by 0 bases, leaving 8 bases between them. Germline CDR1 and CDR2: SGHRS and YFSETQ. The CDR3 runs to 14 residues. The CDR3 spells CASSGSNSYNEQFF. The CDR3 DNA follows: TGCGCCAGCAGCGGGTCGAACTCCTACAATGAGCAGTTCTTC.